Below, 4 T cell receptor beta chains from the same sample are listed, as sequenced in a study of beta chain features in type 1 diabetes. Expressed TCRB transcripts were sequenced after all isolated RNA was converted to cDNA. Measured with immunoSEQ multiplex PCR; TCRdb has only the in-frame clones, and not every one. In the table there are roughly 450,000 clones, around 10% of which are singletons. The sequencing sample was made of naive CD4+ T cells from blood. These receptors originate from a woman between 18 and 29 years old in good health.

The sample holds a few counts of this clone. The chain recombines TRBV18 with TRBJ2-7; 7 positions agree with TRBD1. J gave up 2 bases and V 3 bases, and 4 bases lay outside the gene matches. This CDR3 has 14 amino acids. Germline assignment: CDR1 KGHSH and CDR2 LQKENI. This chain's CDR3 is CASSPLDRPYEQYV. The CDR3, as DNA: TGTGCCAGCTCACCCCTGGACAGGCCCTACGAGCAGTACGTC.

The table lists this clone with a few counts. This chain uses TRBV9 with TRBJ1-4; D is ambiguous. CDR1 and CDR2 from the germline V gene are SGDLS and YYNGEE. This CDR3 contains 15 residues. The germline V and J ends were trimmed by 1 base and 6 bases, with 13 bases remaining between them. CDR3 loop: CASSVSPGSDEKLFF. CDR3 in DNA: TGTGCCAGCAGCGTATCTCCGGGAAGCGATGAAAAACTGTTTTTT.

The V gene is TRBV7-2, the J gene TRBJ2-5; a weak D match, TRBD2 (6 bases). Germline loops: CDR1 SGHTA, CDR2 FQGNSA. V shed 6 bases and J shed 2 bases, with 10 bases lying between them. CDR3 length: 13 amino acids. The CDR3 coding sequence is TGTGCCAGCAGGCGGGGTGAACAAGAGACCCAGTACTTC. This sequence encodes CASRRGEQETQYF.

This clone was counted only a few times. The V and J genes are TRBV28 and TRBJ2-7; D is unclear. The CDR3 runs to 11 residues. The germline V and J ends were trimmed by 4 bases and 9 bases, with 10 bases remaining between them. Germline V gives CDR1 MDHEN, CDR2 SYDVKM. The chain's CDR3 is CASSSYLGQYV. As DNA, the CDR3 is TGTGCCAGCAGTTCGTACCTTGGGCAGTACGTC.